These 29 T cell receptor beta chains were all obtained from the same sample, sequenced in a study of T cell responses to AZD1222 COVID-19 vaccine. This table comes from immunoSEQ multiplex PCR, and its TCRdb copy is limited to in-frame clones, with some not included. Among 100,000 to 150,000 clones listed, 90% were seen once. The source material was peripheral blood, sampled 28 days after the second dose of the MenACWY control vaccine. All receptors come from an adult who received the MenACWY meningococcal vaccine as a control.

This rearrangement joins TRBV3-1 (or the pseudogene TRBV3-2) to TRBJ2-5; D could derive from TRBD1 or TRBD2 (5 bases each). V was cut by 0 bases and J by 5 bases, with 16 bases left in between. The CDR3 sequence is 16 residues long. Germline V CDR1 and CDR2: LGHDT, YNNKEL (reference sequence). CDR3 in amino acids: CASSQDYGTGSETQYF. For the CDR3, the DNA is TGTGCCAGCAGCCAAGATTACGGGACGGGGTCTGAGACCCAGTACTTC.

This sequence joins TRBV18 and TRBJ2-1, with 8 nucleotides matching TRBD2. The junction had 7 bases not matched to a gene; V was cut back by 2 bases and J by 1 base. There are 17 residues in the CDR3. Per germline, CDR1 KGHSH and CDR2 LQKENI. The CDR3: CASSPLLAAPSYNEQFF. DNA of the CDR3: TGTGCCAGCTCACCATTACTAGCGGCTCCTTCCTACAATGAGCAGTTCTTC.

The CDR3 DNA is TGTGCCAGCAGTTTTCGTGGCAGGGTGTTTAACTATGGCTACACCTTC. This gives the protein CASSFRGRVFNYGYTF. The rearrangement joins TRBV27 to TRBJ1-2; possible D gene TRBD1, 5 bases. The V gene's germline CDR1 is MNHEY and CDR2 SMNVEV (reference sequence). This CDR3 is 16 amino acids long. V was cut by 3 bases and J by 1 base, with 15 bases left in between.

The CDR3 reads CASSLAWDPTYEQYV. In nucleotides, the CDR3 is TGTGCCAGCAGCTTAGCCTGGGACCCAACCTACGAGCAGTACGTC. The chain recombines TRBV11-2 with TRBJ2-7, with D possibly called TRBD1 or TRBD2 (5 bases each). The CDR3 covers 15 residues. V was shortened by 1 base and J by 2 bases, with 12 bases between the two germline ends. The germline CDR1 and CDR2 sequences are SGHAT and FQNNGV.

V gene TRBV2 combines with J gene TRBJ2-5, with D tentatively TRBD2 (6 bases). Germline CDR1 SNHLY, CDR2 FYNNEI. Trimming took 8 bases from V and 5 from J, leaving 12 bases between them. The CDR3 consists of 12 residues. The CDR3: CASEVAVETQYF. CDR3 coding DNA: TGTGCCAGCGAGGTAGCGGTCGAGACCCAGTACTTC.

This clone has a handful of counts. The chain carries TRBV24-1 and TRBJ2-3; D is perhaps TRBD2 (6 bases). Germline assignment: CDR1 KGHDR and CDR2 SFDVKD. The length of the CDR3 is 16 residues. V was trimmed by 2 bases and J by 1 base, leaving 12 bases between them. CDR3 in DNA: TGTGCCACCAGTGATTCTGGGACTGGACGCACAGATACGCAGTATTTT. This translates into CATSDSGTGRTDTQYF.

The chain recombines TRBV7-9 with TRBJ2-7, with D maybe TRBD1 (5 bases). CDR1 is SEHNR and CDR2 is FQNEAQ in the germline V gene (reference sequence). CDR3 length equals 12 residues. The V and J ends lost 6 bases and 3 bases respectively, with 9 bases between them. CDR3 sequence (DNA): TGTGCCAGCAGTCAGGACAACTACGAGCAGTACGTC. Amino acid sequence: CASSQDNYEQYV.

The genes are TRBV7-9 and TRBJ2-3; 10 positions match TRBD2. Germline V CDR1 and CDR2: SEHNR, FQNEAQ (reference sequence). V shed 2 bases, J shed 0 bases, and the junction held 5 bases outside the gene matches. This CDR3 spans 17 amino acids. The CDR3 nucleotides are TGTGCCAGCAGCTTACCTCCTAGCGGGAGAAGCACAGATACGCAGTATTTT. It yields the protein CASSLPPSGRSTDTQYF.

The V and J genes are TRBV9 and TRBJ2-1; TRBD2 is a possible D gene (6 bases). The CDR3 covers 15 residues. Germline V gene data show CDR1 as SGDLS and CDR2 as YYNGEE. The V gene lost 0 bases and the J gene lost 5 bases, with 12 bases spanning the gap. The CDR3 nucleotides are TGTGCCAGCAGCGTAGTAGCGGCCAGTAACAATGAGCAGTTCTTC. Its translation is CASSVVAASNNEQFF.

The CDR3 is CASSKKGDSYEQYV. DNA for the CDR3: TGTGCCAGCAGCAAAAAGGGGGATTCCTACGAGCAGTACGTC. This rearrangement joins TRBV21-1 to TRBJ2-7; no check of the table's D call, TRBD1, against the DNA was made. TRBV21-1 is designated a pseudogene. The CDR3 has 14 residues.

The CDR3: CASSPREGLGNEKLFF. CDR3 DNA sequence: TGTGCCAGCTCACCACGAGAGGGCTTGGGTAATGAAAAACTGTTTTTT. The rearrangement joins TRBV18 to TRBJ1-4, with D unclear. Trimming took 1 base from V and 4 from J, leaving 13 bases between them. Germline V gene lookup returns CDR1 KGHSH and CDR2 LQKENI. CDR3 length: 16 amino acids.

The gene calls are TRBV5-6 and TRBJ2-5; maybe TRBD1 (5 bases). With 0 bases removed from V and 1 base from J, the gap between germline ends came to 13 bases. Germline CDR1 and CDR2: SGHDT and YYEEEE. This CDR3 region has 16 residues. The CDR3 protein is CASSLAAVRAQETQYF. As DNA, the CDR3 is TGTGCCAGCAGCTTGGCCGCTGTCAGGGCCCAAGAGACCCAGTACTTC.

The V and J genes are TRBV6-5 and TRBJ2-2; D is uncertain. Trimming removed 7 bases from V and 1 base from J, with 13 bases in between. Germline V gives CDR1 MNHEY, CDR2 SVGAGI. CDR3 length equals 15 residues. The CDR3 loop reads CASTRAFGNTGELFF. The CDR3 coding sequence is TGTGCCAGCACTCGGGCCTTTGGGAACACCGGGGAGCTGTTTTTT.

The chain carries TRBV19 and TRBJ1-6; 7 bases are shared with TRBD1. Trimming took 9 bases from V and 6 from J; bases not matched to a gene: 11. This CDR3 has 15 residues. The V gene's germline CDR1 is LNHDA and CDR2 SQIVND (reference sequence). The CDR3 nucleotides are TGTGCCAGCTCCAGGGGGGACAGAAGTAATTCACCCCTCCACTTT. Protein product: CASSRGDRSNSPLHF.

This chain links TRBV5-4 with TRBJ2-7, with D unresolved. From germline, CDR1 is SGHNT and CDR2 YYREEE (reference sequence). V lost 3 bases to trimming and J lost 1 base, with 5 bases between them. The CDR3 loop spans 12 amino acids. CDR3 region: CASSSPSYEQYF. CDR3 coding DNA: TGTGCCAGCAGCTCTCCTTCCTACGAGCAGTACTTC.

The gene calls are TRBV7-8 and TRBJ1-1; D perhaps matches TRBD1 (5 bases). In germline, CDR1 is SGHVS, CDR2 FQNEAQ. Trimming stripped 2 bases from V and 3 bases from J, with 10 bases between. The CDR3 contains 14 residues. CDR3 in amino acids: CASSLQGIYTEAFF. The CDR3 coding sequence is TGTGCCAGCAGCTTACAGGGAATCTACACTGAAGCTTTCTTT.

This rearrangement joins TRBV28 to TRBJ2-5; no reliable D call. The CDR3 runs 13 residues. CDR1 is MDHEN and CDR2 is SYDVKM in the germline V gene. The V end lost 6 bases, the J end lost 5 bases, and 13 bases lay between the germline ends. CDR3 sequence reads: CASRTWFMETQYF. CDR3 nucleotide sequence: TGTGCCAGCAGGACTTGGTTTATGGAGACCCAGTACTTC.

This clone was seen only once. This chain uses TRBV5-4 with TRBJ1-2, with D unclear. The CDR3 consists of 14 residues. The germline V gene has CDR1 SGHNT and CDR2 YYREEE (reference sequence). Trimming removed 2 bases from V and 7 bases from J, with 15 bases in between. CDR3 DNA sequence: TGTGCCAGCAGCTTTTTTGGCACAGCGGCTGGCTACACCTTC. Its translation: CASSFFGTAAGYTF.

The chain combines TRBV7-2 with TRBJ1-4; no reliable D call. This CDR3 contains 14 residues. V shed 2 bases and J shed 6 bases, with 10 bases lying between them. Germline V gene data show CDR1 as SGHTA and CDR2 as FQGNSA. The chain's CDR3 is CASSLNWSDEKLFF. For the CDR3, the DNA is TGTGCCAGCAGCTTAAATTGGTCAGATGAAAAACTGTTTTTT.

The chain uses TRBV5-1 and TRBJ2-3; 9 bases agree with TRBD1. This CDR3 has 15 amino acids. V lost 6 bases and J lost 2; bases outside the gene matches: 7. Per germline, CDR1 SGHRS and CDR2 YFSETQ. The CDR3 bases are TGCGCCAGCACCGGGACAGGGACCCCCACAGATACGCAGTATTTT. It specifies CASTGTGTPTDTQYF. Filled out from reference TRBV5-1 and TRBJ2-3, the complete variable domain reads KAGVTQTPRYLIKTRGQQVTLSCSPISGHRSVSWYQQTPGQGLQFLFEYFSETQRNKGNFPGRFSGRQFSNSRSEMNVSTLELGDSALYLCASTGTGTPTDTQYFGPGTRLTVL.

V is TRBV15 and J is TRBJ2-5; no clear D gene. CDR3 length equals 14 residues. V was cut by 1 base and J by 5 bases, with 11 bases left in between. Germline V gene lookup returns CDR1 LNHNV and CDR2 YYDKDF (reference sequence). The DNA for the CDR3 is TGTGCCACCAGCAGAGTGGCGCCCGAGGAGACCCAGTACTTC. Its translation is CATSRVAPEETQYF.

The chain employs TRBV12-3 or TRBV12-4 and TRBJ2-7, with TRBD1 matching over 10 bases. Trimming took 3 bases from V and 5 from J; bases not matched to a gene: 1. The CDR3 totals 13 residues. The CDR3 DNA sequence: TGTGCCAGCAGTTTGGACAGGGGGAACGAGCAGTACTTC. Protein: CASSLDRGNEQYF.

CDR3 in DNA: TGTGCCTGGAGCCGGACAGAAAACTATGGCTACACCTTC. This encodes CAWSRTENYGYTF. This rearrangement joins TRBV30 to TRBJ1-2; possibly TRBD1 for D (6 bases). Trimming pared 3 bases from V and 2 bases from J, leaving 10 bases between. The CDR3 has 13 residues. Germline V gene data show CDR1 as GTSNPN and CDR2 as SVGIG (reference sequence).

The chain recombines TRBV7-3 with TRBJ2-1; D ambiguous. CDR1 and CDR2 from the germline V gene are SGHTA and FQGTGA. CDR3 length: 14 residues. V lost 4 bases, J lost 4 bases, and 11 bases lay in between. CDR3 sequence: CASSSTGSYNEQFF. In DNA form, the CDR3 reads TGTGCCAGCAGCTCGACTGGTTCGTACAATGAGCAGTTCTTC.

The CDR3 loop reads CASSQVQGVVETQYF. CDR3 coding DNA: TGTGCCAGCAGCCAAGTCCAAGGGGTGGTGGAGACCCAGTACTTC. The rearrangement joins TRBV3-1 (or the pseudogene TRBV3-2) to TRBJ2-5, with a tentative D call TRBD1 (5 bases). CDR3 size: 15 residues. Germline V gives CDR1 LGHDT, CDR2 YNNKEL (reference sequence). Trimming stripped 1 base from V and 5 bases from J, with 14 bases between.

In its sample, this clone was seen once. The chain couples TRBV11-2 to TRBJ2-2; tentative D call: TRBD2 (6 bases). CDR3 length: 15 amino acids. Trimming removed 3 bases from V and 3 bases from J, with 11 bases in between. Per germline, CDR1 SGHAT and CDR2 FQNNGV. Written as DNA, the CDR3 is TGTGCCAGCAGCTTGGGGGGACTTGACACCGGGGAGCTGTTTTTT. Amino acids: CASSLGGLDTGELFF.

The V gene is TRBV14, the J gene TRBJ1-2; D may be TRBD1 (5 bases). V was shortened by 2 bases and J by 7 bases, with 11 bases between the two germline ends. This CDR3 has 13 amino acids. CDR1 and CDR2 from the germline V gene are SGHDN and FVKESK. The CDR3 sequence: CASSQTMTVGYTF. Written as DNA, the CDR3 is TGTGCCAGCAGCCAAACTATGACAGTTGGCTACACCTTC.

The rearrangement uses TRBV4-1 and TRBJ2-2, with D hard to call. V shed 4 bases and J shed 7 bases, with 13 bases lying between them. CDR3 size: 14 residues. CDR1 and CDR2 from the germline V gene are MGHRA and YSYEKL. As DNA, the CDR3 is TGCGCCAGCAGCCCCCCCCGGTGGAACGGGGAGCTGTTTTTT. Its protein product is CASSPPRWNGELFF.

V and J are TRBV28 and TRBJ2-6; 8 bases line up with TRBD1. V gave up 5 bases and J gave up 0 bases; unmatched junction bases: 6. Germline CDR1 MDHEN, CDR2 SYDVKM. The CDR3 is 17 amino acids. This CDR3 reads CASSAGTGTSGANVLTF. DNA of the CDR3: TGTGCCAGCAGTGCCGGGACAGGAACCTCTGGGGCCAACGTCCTGACTTTC.